Listed below are T cell receptor beta chains from one sample, sequenced in a study of identical twins. TCRdb re-called the 5' RACE reads through MiXCR, storing one row per CDR3 protein. The sample has around 570,000 distinct CDR3 sequences, nearly 10% seen once. These data were likewise used in another study, on yellow fever vaccine responses in identical twins.

The sample taken for sequencing was PBMCs. The receptors were sampled from a woman between 18 and 29 years old in good health. Both conserved end residues are part of each CDR3. The D gene is left open where the match is weak. Part of the rows lack a size; the others show once, few, many or a class for expanded clones.

d_call	j_call	clone_size	v_call	cdr3_nt	cdr3_aa
TRBD2	TRBJ2-5	-	TRBV9	TGTGCCAGCAGCGTAGGCGATATAGCGGGGGGCTTGGAGACCCAGTACTTC	CASSVGDIAGGLETQYF
TRBD1	TRBJ2-4	-	TRBV10-3	TGTGCCATCAGTGGGACAGGGGGCGGAAACATTCAGTACTTC	CAISGTGGGNIQYF
-	TRBJ2-7	many	TRBV6-2/TRBV6-3	TGTGCCAGCAAATCGAGCGGAACCTACGAGCAGTACTTC	CASKSSGTYEQYF
-	TRBJ1-5	-	TRBV7-9	TGTGCCAGCAGCTGGGGGGACGGGGAGCAGCCCCAGCATTTT	CASSWGDGEQPQHF
-	TRBJ2-5	many	TRBV29-1	TGCAGCGTTGAGGGGAGGACGGAGCAAGGGTTGGCCCAGTACTTC	CSVEGRTEQGLAQYF
-	TRBJ1-2	-	TRBV24-1	TGTGCCACCAGTGATCATGACTACGACTATGGCTACACCTTC	CATSDHDYDYGYTF
TRBD1	TRBJ1-2	many	TRBV12-3/TRBV12-4	TGTGCCAGCACACAGGGGGCCTATGGCTACACCTTC	CASTQGAYGYTF
TRBD2	TRBJ2-2	few	TRBV9	TGTGCCAGCAGCGTCACGACTAGCGGCGCCGGGGAGCTGTTTTTT	CASSVTTSGAGELFF
-	TRBJ2-1	-	TRBV5-8	TGTGCCAGCAGCAGACAGGCGGGTGAGCAGTTCTTC	CASSRQAGEQFF
-	TRBJ2-1	few	TRBV2	TGTGCCAGCACTAGCTTATACAATGAGCAGTTCTTC	CASTSLYNEQFF
-	TRBJ2-2	-	TRBV28	TGTGCCAGCAGTTTAGGGGGGATAGGCGACACCGGGGAGCTGTTTTTT	CASSLGGIGDTGELFF
TRBD1	TRBJ2-1	many	TRBV12-3/TRBV12-4	TGTGCCAGCAGTCCCAGGGGGCTGACGGCGGGCGCCAGCTCCTACAATGAGCAGTTCTTC	CASSPRGLTAGASSYNEQFF
-	TRBJ2-7	many	TRBV29-1	TGCAGCGTTGCCGCTACATCGTCCTCCTACGAGCAGTACTTC	CSVAATSSSYEQYF
-	TRBJ2-7	many	TRBV12-3/TRBV12-4	TGTGCCAGCACCAAGACTAGTAACTACGAGCAGTACTTC	CASTKTSNYEQYF
-	TRBJ1-1	-	TRBV20-1	TGCAGTGCTAGAAGGGACACGAACACTGAAGCTTTCTTT	CSARRDTNTEAFF
-	TRBJ2-1	many	TRBV5-1	TGCGCCAGCAGTTCGGACACCGGCTCCTACAATGAGCAGTTCTTC	CASSSDTGSYNEQFF
TRBD2	TRBJ2-5	-	TRBV12-3/TRBV12-4	TGTGCCAGCAGTTTATGGGGGAGCGGGGGGGTATCGTACCAAGAGACCCAGTACTTC	CASSLWGSGGVSYQETQYF
-	TRBJ2-7	many	TRBV10-3	TGTGCCATCATGGGCCAGGACGAGCAGTACTTC	CAIMGQDEQYF
-	TRBJ1-1	-	TRBV29-1	TGCAGCGTTATGACAGGCCCGAACACTGAAGCTTTCTTT	CSVMTGPNTEAFF
-	TRBJ2-3	many	TRBV12-3/TRBV12-4	TGTGCCAGCAGCCAAAGACGGCCGGACCCCGATACGCAGTATTTT	CASSQRRPDPDTQYF
TRBD2	TRBJ2-3	-	TRBV7-9	TGTGCCAGCAGCTTACGGGGGGACTTCACAGATACGCAGTATTTT	CASSLRGDFTDTQYF
-	TRBJ2-4	few	TRBV6-2/TRBV6-3	TGTGCCAGCAGTGCCACCGGACTAGCCAAAAACATTCAGTACTTC	CASSATGLAKNIQYF
TRBD1	TRBJ1-2	-	TRBV9	TGTGCCAGCAGGCATGACAGGGGCGCCAACTATGGCTACACCTTC	CASRHDRGANYGYTF
-	TRBJ1-1	-	TRBV5-1	TGCGCCAGCAGCGCCGACGGGAACACTGAAGCTTTCTTT	CASSADGNTEAFF
-	TRBJ2-1	-	TRBV20-1	TGCAGTGCTAACTACAATGAGCAGTTCTTC	CSANYNEQFF
-	TRBJ1-1	few	TRBV7-9	TGTGCCAGCAGCTTAGGACAGCTTCTAATGAACACTGAAGCTTTCTTT	CASSLGQLLMNTEAFF
-	TRBJ1-2	many	TRBV7-2	TGTGCCAGCAGCTTAGCACGAGTTGAGAGCTATGGCTACACCTTC	CASSLARVESYGYTF
-	TRBJ1-1	-	TRBV2	TGTGCCAGCAGCTATTTCGGGGGGAACACTGAAGCTTTCTTT	CASSYFGGNTEAFF
-	TRBJ2-7	-	TRBV18	TGTGCCAGCTCACCATTAACAGTCTACGAGCAGTACTTC	CASSPLTVYEQYF
TRBD2	TRBJ2-1	few	TRBV9	TGTGCCAGCAGCGTAGGTGTAGCGGGGAGGAAATTCAATGAGCAGTTCTTC	CASSVGVAGRKFNEQFF
-	TRBJ1-5	many	TRBV6-5	TGTGCCAGCAGTTACTCCTGGGGAGAGAATCAGCCCCAGCATTTT	CASSYSWGENQPQHF
-	TRBJ2-7	-	TRBV4-3	TGCGCCAGCAGCCGCTATAGAGACACTAGCTCCTACGAGCAGTACTTC	CASSRYRDTSSYEQYF
-	TRBJ2-1	many	TRBV12-3/TRBV12-4	TGTGCCAGCAGTTCAGGGCTGCTGGGGTTCTTC	CASSSGLLGFF
-	TRBJ2-7	-	TRBV2	TGTGCCAACTCAGCGAACTCCTACGAGCAGTACTTC	CANSANSYEQYF
TRBD1	TRBJ1-2	-	TRBV24-1	TGTGCCACCAGTGATGCCCTGGGACAGCATGGCTACACCTTC	CATSDALGQHGYTF
-	TRBJ2-1	many	TRBV27	TGTGCCAGCAGCCCCATGGGGGATGAGCAGTTCTTC	CASSPMGDEQFF
-	TRBJ1-5	-	TRBV7-2	TGTGCCAGCAGCTTAGGTAGGGGGGACAATCAGCCCCAGCATTTT	CASSLGRGDNQPQHF
-	TRBJ2-7	-	TRBV18	TGTGCCAGCTCACCACCTTCTGTGTACGAGCAGTACTTC	CASSPPSVYEQYF
-	TRBJ2-3	many	TRBV24-1	TGTGCCACCAGTGATTGGGATCGGAACACAGATACGCAGTATTTT	CATSDWDRNTDTQYF
TRBD2	TRBJ2-1	-	TRBV4-1	TGCGCCAGCAGCCAAGATCATGTTGGGGCGGGAGGGTTGTTTCGGGACAATGAGCAGTTCTTC	CASSQDHVGAGGLFRDNEQFF
TRBD2	TRBJ2-1	-	TRBV7-9	TGTGCCAGCAGCTTAGGACCGGGACTAGGTGACAATGAGCAGTTCTTC	CASSLGPGLGDNEQFF
TRBD2	TRBJ2-1	many	TRBV29-1	TGCAGCGTTGCCACTAGCGGGAGGGCCTTAGGTGAGCAGTTCTTC	CSVATSGRALGEQFF
-	TRBJ2-2	few	TRBV4-3	TGCGCCAGCAGCCAAGTCCGCCCGGCCGGGGAGCTGTTTTTT	CASSQVRPAGELFF
TRBD2	TRBJ2-1	-	TRBV3-1	TGTGCCAGCAGCCCGACAATGGGACTAGAATTAAATGAGCAGTTCTTC	CASSPTMGLELNEQFF
-	TRBJ2-2	few	TRBV6-5	TGTGCCAGCAGCTACGGAAAAACCGGGGAGCTGTTTTTT	CASSYGKTGELFF
-	TRBJ2-7	few	TRBV29-1	TGCAGCGGCGGGACAGAGTACGAGCAGTACTTC	CSGGTEYEQYF
TRBD2	TRBJ2-1	many	TRBV28	TGTGCCAGCAGTTTAGATTTTGGGACTAGCGGGAGAAATGAGCAGTTCTTC	CASSLDFGTSGRNEQFF
TRBD2	TRBJ2-1	-	TRBV4-1	TGCGCCAGCAGCCAATCATGGGGAGGGATTCCCTACAATGAGCAGTTCTTC	CASSQSWGGIPYNEQFF
-	TRBJ1-3	-	TRBV18	TGTGCCAGCTCACCACCGACAGCTCCCTCTGGAAACACCATATATTTT	CASSPPTAPSGNTIYF
-	TRBJ2-5	-	TRBV14	TGTGCCAGCAGCGTTGCCCTAGGAGGTGGAACCCAGTACTTC	CASSVALGGGTQYF
TRBD2	TRBJ2-3	many	TRBV7-3	TGTGCCAGCAGCTTATCGGGCGGGGGGTTCACAGATACGCAGTATTTT	CASSLSGGGFTDTQYF
TRBD2	TRBJ2-7	-	TRBV12-3/TRBV12-4	TGTGCCAGCAGTTTAGAATCCTTTCCGGGACTAGCGGGAGACCCCGCTTCCTACGAGCAGTACTTC	CASSLESFPGLAGDPASYEQYF
TRBD1	TRBJ1-5	-	TRBV20-1	TGCAGTGCTGGTTACCGGGACAGGGGCCCCAATCAGCCCCAGCATTTT	CSAGYRDRGPNQPQHF